A selection of T cell receptor beta chains follows, all from one sample in a study of tumor-infiltrating lymphocytes in primary liver carcinoma. MiXCR was run by TCRdb on the multiplex PCR reads, yielding one entry per CDR3 protein. The sample lists fewer than 400,000 distinct CDR3 sequences; roughly 60% were seen once. The sequencing input was peripheral blood. All receptors come from a man aged 35 to 55 with primary liver carcinoma and hepatitis B virus infection. Each CDR3 is given with its conserved first and last residue. D genes are given only for firm matches. The size field is filled for only some rows; it gives once, few, many or a size class.

cdr3_length	clone_size	d_call	v_call	j_call	cdr3_nt	cdr3_aa
14	NA	NA	TRBV30	TRBJ1-5	TGTGCCTGGGGTGCGTGGCTTAGCAATCAGCCCCAGCATTTT	CAWGAWLSNQPQHF
11	NA	NA	TRBV20-1	TRBJ2-5	TGCACTGCTAGAGAATGGGAGACCCAGTACTTC	CTAREWETQYF
13	many	NA	TRBV5-6	TRBJ2-7	TGTGCCAGCAGCCCACAACTAGAGGGCGAGCAGTACTTC	CASSPQLEGEQYF
13	NA	NA	TRBV11-1	TRBJ2-3	TGTGCCAGCGGCCACAAGGGGGCAGATACGCAGTATTTT	CASGHKGADTQYF
12	NA	NA	TRBV12-3/TRBV12-4	TRBJ2-5	TGTGCCAGCAGTCCAGGGCCGGAGACCCAGTACTTC	CASSPGPETQYF
14	NA	NA	TRBV11-2	TRBJ2-7	TGTGCCAGCAGCCCCCGCCGCCTGACCTACGAGCAGTACTTC	CASSPRRLTYEQYF
14	many	NA	TRBV4-1	TRBJ1-1	TGCGCCAGCAGCCTAGACAGGTTGAACACTGAAGCTTTCTTT	CASSLDRLNTEAFF
13	few	TRBD1	TRBV5-1	TRBJ2-5	TGCGCCAGCGCCCAGGGGGCTCAAGAGACCCAGTACTTC	CASAQGAQETQYF
10	NA	TRBD2	TRBV29-1	TRBJ2-1	TGCAGCGTCCCGGGGGGGGAGTTGTTCTTC	CSVPGGELFF
13	NA	NA	TRBV28	TRBJ1-2	TGTGCCAGCAGCATTGGACACCTCTATGGCTACACCTTC	CASSIGHLYGYTF
19	few	NA	TRBV28	TRBJ1-1	TGTGCCAGCAGTTTGGGCGCGGGGGAAATACGTCTCAGGAACACTGAAGCTTTCTTT	CASSLGAGEIRLRNTEAFF
14	many	NA	TRBV5-4	TRBJ2-1	TGTGCCAGCAGCTTGGGGCAACTTTACAATGAGCAGTTCTTC	CASSLGQLYNEQFF
14	once	NA	TRBV5-4	TRBJ1-5	TGTGCCAACGGCTTGGCGGGGGGCAATAAGCCCCAGCATTTT	CANGLAGGNKPQHF
15	NA	TRBD2	TRBV5-1	TRBJ2-1	TGCGCCAGCAGCCCCCGGGGGGGCTTAGGAAATGTGCAGTTCTTC	CASSPRGGLGNVQFF
15	few	NA	TRBV28	TRBJ1-5	TGTGCCAGCAGTTTAATAAGGGGGGGTGGGCAGCCCCAGCATTTT	CASSLIRGGGQPQHF
16	NA	TRBD2	TRBV7-9	TRBJ2-7	TGTGCCAGCAGCACCATCAAACGGGAGGGACGCTACGAGCAGTACTTC	CASSTIKREGRYEQYF
17	NA	TRBD2	TRBV11-2	TRBJ2-1	TGTGCCAGCAGCTTAGTCCGAGCGGGAGGTATTGGGAATGAGCAGTTCTTC	CASSLVRAGGIGNEQFF
14	NA	NA	TRBV11-3	TRBJ2-7	TGTGTCAGCAGCTTAGTGGGGGCTGGAGACGAGCAGTACTTC	CVSSLVGAGDEQYF
16	NA	TRBD2	TRBV10-3	TRBJ2-3	TGTGCCATCAGTGAGTCGATGGGCGGGAGTGGATATACGCAGTATTTT	CAISESMGGSGYTQYF
13	NA	NA	TRBV5-1	TRBJ2-7	TGCGCCAGCAGCTTGCCAGTGGATTACGAGCAGTACTTC	CASSLPVDYEQYF
14	NA	NA	TRBV11-2	TRBJ1-2	TGTGCCAGCAGTGCGGGATACTTTAACTATGGCTACACCTTC	CASSAGYFNYGYTF
13	NA	NA	TRBV29-1	TRBJ2-2	TGCAGCGTTGTGAATGGGTTTGGCGGGGAGCTGTTTTTT	CSVVNGFGGELFF
14	NA	TRBD2	TRBV6-2/TRBV6-3	TRBJ2-5	TGTGCCAGCAGTTACGCGGCGGGAGTGAAGACCCAGTACTTC	CASSYAAGVKTQYF
15	NA	NA	TRBV7-2	TRBJ1-5	TGTGTCAGCAGCCCTAGCTTTCAGGGAAATCAGCCCCAGCATTTT	CVSSPSFQGNQPQHF
18	NA	TRBD2	TRBV11-2	TRBJ2-5	TGTGCCAGCAGCTTAGATCCGTGGCCTAGCGGGAGAGGAGAGACCCAGTACTTC	CASSLDPWPSGRGETQYF
12	NA	NA	TRBV11-3	TRBJ2-1	TGTGCCTGCAGCTTAGAAGGACATGAGAAGTTCTTC	CACSLEGHEKFF
12	NA	NA	TRBV11-1	TRBJ2-7	TGTGTCAGCAGCCATCAGGGTGGCGGGCAGTACTTC	CVSSHQGGGQYF
16	once	NA	TRBV5-6	TRBJ1-3	TGTGCCAGCAACTTTTCCTCGGGGCACACTGGAAACACCATATATTTT	CASNFSSGHTGNTIYF
15	NA	NA	TRBV6-1	TRBJ2-6	TGTGCCAGCAGTGAAGGAAGCTCTAGGGCCAACGTCCTGACTTTC	CASSEGSSRANVLTF
16	once	TRBD1	TRBV12-3/TRBV12-4	TRBJ1-3	TGTGCCATCAGTTTAAGGTGGGACAGGGCTGGAAACACCATATATTTT	CAISLRWDRAGNTIYF
14	many	TRBD1	TRBV6-5	TRBJ2-7	TGTGCCACCTCCGGGACAGGGGCCTCCTACGAGCAGTACTTC	CATSGTGASYEQYF
13	NA	NA	TRBV12-3/TRBV12-4	TRBJ2-1	TGTGCCAGCAGTCCCGGACAGAACAATAAGCAATTCTTC	CASSPGQNNKQFF
18	NA	NA	TRBV5-1	TRBJ1-2	TGCGCCAACAGCATGAGCCCGACCGTGGGGGGCCTGGGCTATGGCTACACCTTC	CANSMSPTVGGLGYGYTF
14	many	NA	TRBV6-1	TRBJ1-2	TGTGCCAGCAGTGAATCGGGGTTCTTCTCCGGCTACACCTTC	CASSESGFFSGYTF
14	NA	NA	TRBV24-1	TRBJ2-3	TGTGCCACCAGTGACCCCACTGGGGGAGATACGCAGTATTTT	CATSDPTGGDTQYF
15	NA	NA	TRBV28	TRBJ1-5	TGTGCCAGCAGTTTAGGCGGACTCAACAATCAGCCCCAGCATTTT	CASSLGGLNNQPQHF
18	many	TRBD2	TRBV11-2	TRBJ2-3	TGTGCCAGCAGCTCCCAAGGTAGACTAGCGGGATCTGGAGATACGCAGTATTTT	CASSSQGRLAGSGDTQYF
14	NA	TRBD2	TRBV29-1	TRBJ2-1	TGCGGCGTCACTTGGACTAGCGGGAGAGGTAAGCAGTTCTTC	CGVTWTSGRGKQFF
15	few	TRBD2	TRBV5-4	TRBJ2-3	TGTGCCAGCAGCTTGATACCTAGCGGGCTTGATACGCAGTATTTT	CASSLIPSGLDTQYF
15	NA	NA	TRBV4-2	TRBJ1-6	TGTGCCAGCAGGCAAGTGACAGGTTGTACCTCACCCCTCCACTTT	CASRQVTGCTSPLHF
12	few	NA	TRBV4-2	TRBJ1-1	TGTGCCAGCAGCCAAGGGGGCCCTGAAGCTTTCTTT	CASSQGGPEAFF
14	NA	NA	TRBV6-5	TRBJ2-1	TGTGTCAGCAGTTACGCTGGTGCGGAGAATGAGCAGTTCTTC	CVSSYAGAENEQFF